The clone carrying this T cell receptor (beta chain) turned up a few times. As yet, its antigen is unknown. This record comes from a study of cytomegalovirus exposure and HLA in healthy donors. The CDR3 runs to 15 residues. Trimming took off 2 bases at V and 1 base at J, with 11 bases between the two ends. Germline V CDR1 and CDR2: MNHEY, SMNVEV (reference sequence). Overall study findings and caveats: Reported performance of the classifier showed diagnosis of cytomegalovirus status with high specificity and sensitivity.

PCR employed 60 Vbeta and 13 Jbeta primers. Sequenced by immunoSEQ multiplex PCR; TCRdb stores in-frame clones only, minus some. Counted here are around 75,000 clones, 76% occurring once; the ten biggest clones make up more than 3%. This chain links TRBV27 with TRBJ1-1, with unresolved D. This receptor was identified in a man aged 18 to 29 in good health and CMV-seronegative. Sequenced input: PBMCs. The CDR3 loop reads CASSLTPVGNTEAFF. As DNA, the CDR3 is TGTGCCAGCAGTTTAACGCCGGTCGGGAACACTGAAGCTTTCTTT.